The 27 T cell receptor beta chains given below trace back to one sample, sequenced in a study of T-cell reconstitution after alpha-beta-depleted transplantation in children. Unique molecular identifiers featured in how the TCRbeta library was prepared. TCRdb re-derived calls from the PCR reads in MiXCR, one entry per CDR3 protein. Here the sample spans 250,000 to 400,000 distinct CDR3 sequences, approximately 23% being singletons. The starting material was PBMCs, mostly from graft donor cells, obtained 180 days after TCRalphabeta/CD19-depleted stem cell transplant. These receptors all come from a male patient between 5 and 17 years old who had a stem cell transplant for acute lymphoblastic leukemia, so the T cells may come from the graft donor.

This clonotype has only a few counts. The chain recombines TRBV12-3 or TRBV12-4 with TRBJ1-5, with a possible D match to TRBD1 (5 bases). The V and J ends lost 5 bases and 0 bases respectively, with 14 bases between them. This CDR3 has 16 amino acids. The CDR3 coding sequence is TGTGCCAGCAGTGGACGTGGGGCGTATAGCAATCAGCCCCAGCATTTT. It specifies CASSGRGAYSNQPQHF.

This clonotype was detected a few times. The junction does not match germline at one end; this may be a read error. The chain recombines TRBV4-1 with TRBJ1-2; D perhaps matches TRBD1 (5 bases). The CDR3 contains 13 residues. Germline lookup yields CDR1 MGHRA and CDR2 YSYEKL. DNA of the CDR3: TGCGCCAGCAGCCAAGACAACCGCCAGGGACTCCTCTTC. The encoded protein is CASSQDNRQGLLF.

The gene calls are TRBV7-2 and TRBJ2-2; D is uncertain. V gave up 2 bases and J gave up 7 bases, with 14 bases separating them. This CDR3 has 15 amino acids. The V gene's germline CDR1 is SGHTA and CDR2 FQGNSA. CDR3 sequence: CASSLTPQVGGELFF. The CDR3 nucleotides are TGTGCCAGCAGCTTAACCCCCCAGGTTGGCGGGGAGCTGTTTTTT.

This clonotype occurred a few times. This chain uses TRBV10-3 with TRBJ2-3, with D possibly TRBD2 on 5 matching bases. The CDR3 has 10 residues. The V end was cut by 8 bases, the J end by 5 bases, with 5 bases between. The germline CDR1 and CDR2 sequences are ENHRY and SYGVKD. Written as DNA, the CDR3 is TGTGCCATCGGGAGAGATACGCAGTATTTT. Translated, it gives CAIGRDTQYF.

This clonotype has a handful of counts. CDR3 in DNA: TGCAGTGCTATGCTCTACGAGCAGTACTTC. Translating it yields CSAMLYEQYF. V and J are TRBV20-1 and TRBJ2-7; D call uncertain. The CDR3 is 10 amino acids. Germline loops: CDR1 DFQATT, CDR2 SNEGSKA (reference sequence). The ends were cut back, 4 bases at V and 3 bases at J, with 4 bases in the middle.

A few counts support this clonotype. V usage is TRBV3-1 and J usage is TRBJ2-1; maybe TRBD2 (6 bases). Per the germline V gene, CDR1 is LGHDT and CDR2 is YNNKEL (reference sequence). This CDR3 contains 18 residues. V lost 3 bases, J lost 4 bases, and 22 bases lay in between. CDR3 sequence (DNA): TGTGCCAGCAGCCACCGACTAGGTAGGGTCCCTCAATACAATGAGCAGTTCTTC. Residues: CASSHRLGRVPQYNEQFF.

This clonotype was observed a handful of times. This chain links TRBV6-1 with TRBJ2-7; possible D gene TRBD2, 5 bases. The CDR3 spans 14 residues. Germline CDR1 and CDR2: MNHNS and SASEGT. V lost 6 bases and J lost 0, with 12 bases in between. CDR3 sequence: CASRRVLSSYEQYF. The CDR3 DNA follows: TGTGCCAGCAGGAGGGTCCTTAGCTCCTACGAGCAGTACTTC.

This clonotype appeared a few times. This chain connects TRBV20-1 to TRBJ1-5, with a tentative D call TRBD1 (6 bases). This CDR3 spans 16 amino acids. From germline, CDR1 is DFQATT and CDR2 SNEGSKA (reference sequence). V was pared by 0 bases and J by 4 bases, with 16 bases between. CDR3 in amino acids: CSARDPDRNPNQPQHF. The CDR3 DNA is TGCAGTGCTAGAGACCCCGACAGGAATCCTAATCAGCCCCAGCATTTT.

The V gene is TRBV4-2, the J gene TRBJ2-1, with 7 bases fitting TRBD2. CDR1 and CDR2 (germline): LGHNA, YNFKEQ. J lost 1 base, V lost 2 bases, and 11 bases had no gene match. The CDR3 extends over 18 amino acids. In DNA form, the CDR3 reads TGTGCCAGCAGCCAAACTGGGGTGGCGGGAGATTCCTACAATGAGCAGTTCTTC. It is translated as CASSQTGVAGDSYNEQFF.

This clonotype has a handful of counts. The V and J genes are TRBV6-5 and TRBJ2-1, with D perhaps matching TRBD2 (7 bases). Germline CDR1 MNHEY, CDR2 SVGAGI. The CDR3 is 17 residues long. The ends were cut back, 4 bases at V and 0 bases at J, with 16 bases in the middle. CDR3: CASSSLKGGSSYNEQFF. For the CDR3, the DNA is TGTGCCAGCAGTTCCCTAAAGGGGGGGAGCTCCTACAATGAGCAGTTCTTC.

This clonotype was picked up a small number of times. The V gene is TRBV1, the J gene TRBJ2-3; whether TRBD2, the table's D call, matches the DNA was not checked. TRBV1 is shown as a pseudogene. CDR3 length equals 15 residues. CDR3 DNA sequence: TGCACCAGCAGCCAAGGGTGGGAGAAGACAGATACGCAGTATTTT. As protein: CTSSQGWEKTDTQYF.

The chain joins TRBV3-1 to TRBJ1-4, with D possibly matching TRBD1 (6 bases). Germline V lookup: CDR1 LGHDT, CDR2 YNNKEL (reference sequence). Trimming took off 5 bases at V and 7 bases at J, with 14 bases between the two ends. The CDR3 contains 14 residues. CDR3 DNA: TGTGCCAGCAGCGCCCGACAGGCCTCTGAAAAACTGTTTTTT. Encoded protein: CASSARQASEKLFF.

This clonotype showed up just a few times. This chain links TRBV11-2 with TRBJ2-3; D is perhaps TRBD2 (6 bases). CDR3 size: 16 residues. The germline V gene has CDR1 SGHAT and CDR2 FQNNGV. V was cut by 5 bases and J by 0 bases, with 15 bases left in between. CDR3 DNA: TGTGCCAGCAGCCCTGGGCGGGGCGTTAGCACAGATACGCAGTATTTT. Its translation is CASSPGRGVSTDTQYF. Full variable domain (remainder filled in from reference TRBV11-2 and TRBJ2-3): EAGVAQSPRYKIIEKRQSVAFWCNPISGHATLYWYQQILGQGPKLLIQFQNNGVVDDSQLPKDRFSAERLKGVDSTLKIQPAKLEDSAVYLCASSPGRGVSTDTQYFGPGTRLTVL.

This clonotype was found a few times. At one end, the junction sequence differs from germline, possibly due to a read error. The V and J genes are TRBV6-5 and TRBJ1-2; D is unresolved. This CDR3 comprises 15 residues. Germline V gives CDR1 MNHEY, CDR2 SVGAGI. CDR3: CASSYWQKAEDGYTF. CDR3 bases: TGTGCCAGCAGCTACTGGCAGAAGGCGGAGGATGGCTACACCTTC.

The gene calls are TRBV9 and TRBJ2-7; tentatively, D is TRBD1 or TRBD2 (5 bases each). Germline-derived CDR1 and CDR2 are SGDLS and YYNGEE. There are 16 residues in the CDR3. Trimming cost V 1 base and J 3 bases, with 17 bases left between them. CDR3 DNA: TGTGCCAGCAGCGTATGGGGGTGGGGACCGAGCTACGAGCAGTACTTC. Its protein product is CASSVWGWGPSYEQYF.

V gene TRBV20-1 combines with J gene TRBJ2-7, with 14 positions matching TRBD2. Germline V CDR1 and CDR2: DFQATT, SNEGSKA (reference sequence). J was trimmed by 6 bases and V by 6 bases; bases with no gene match: 7. The CDR3 has 14 residues. CDR3 region: CSAPGLAGVGEQYF. CDR3 DNA: TGCAGTGCCCCGGGACTAGCGGGAGTAGGCGAGCAGTACTTC.

The chain uses TRBV11-2 and TRBJ2-1; 13 nucleotides agree with TRBD2. CDR3 length equals 14 residues. After removal of 5 bases from V and 13 bases from J, the junction contained 8 bases not matched to a gene. The V gene's germline CDR1 is SGHAT and CDR2 FQNNGV. CDR3 region: CASSNRTSGRRQFF. CDR3 in DNA: TGTGCCAGCAGCAATAGGACTAGCGGGAGACGACAGTTCTTC.

This clonotype was picked up a small number of times. The CDR3 sequence: CASSLGTAYSGYTF. CDR3 nucleotide sequence: TGTGCCAGCAGTTTAGGGACAGCCTATTCCGGCTACACCTTC. The chain recombines TRBV12-3 or TRBV12-4 with TRBJ1-2; TRBD1 is a possible D gene (6 bases). The CDR3 extends over 14 amino acids. V was pared by 1 base and J by 8 bases, with 14 bases between.

The chain is built from TRBV19 and TRBJ2-1; D is perhaps TRBD1 (5 bases). The CDR3 runs to 18 residues. Germline V gene data show CDR1 as LNHDA and CDR2 as SQIVND (reference sequence). The germline V and J ends were trimmed by 3 bases and 0 bases, with 18 bases remaining between them. This CDR3 is CASSIPRTTASSYNEQFF. CDR3 coding DNA: TGTGCCAGTAGTATCCCGCGGACAACCGCGAGCTCCTACAATGAGCAGTTCTTC.

The V gene is TRBV7-3, the J gene TRBJ2-1; 8 bases align to TRBD2. CDR3 length: 16 residues. Germline V gene lookup returns CDR1 SGHTA and CDR2 FQGTGA. Trimming removed 0 bases from V and 6 bases from J; junction bases left unmatched: 7. CDR3 sequence (DNA): TGTGCCAGCAGCTTAACCATGGCGGGAGGTTTCAATGAGCAGTTCTTC. It specifies CASSLTMAGGFNEQFF.

V usage is TRBV11-2 and J usage is TRBJ2-3; 7 nucleotides agree with TRBD2. Germline trimming cut 3 bases from V and 1 base from J; bases unmatched to any gene: 10. In germline, CDR1 is SGHAT, CDR2 FQNNGV. The CDR3 is 17 amino acids. CDR3 nucleotides: TGTGCCAGCAGCTTGTGGTTTCTGGGAGGGGGCACAGATACGCAGTATTTT. Its translation is CASSLWFLGGGTDTQYF. The full variable domain, with the rest looked up from reference TRBV11-2 and TRBJ2-3, is EAGVAQSPRYKIIEKRQSVAFWCNPISGHATLYWYQQILGQGPKLLIQFQNNGVVDDSQLPKDRFSAERLKGVDSTLKIQPAKLEDSAVYLCASSLWFLGGGTDTQYFGPGTRLTVL.

V gene TRBV28 combines with J gene TRBJ1-2; 7 nucleotides agree with TRBD1. This CDR3 contains 15 residues. Germline V gene sequence: CDR1 MDHEN, CDR2 SYDVKM. V was pared by 6 bases and J by 5 bases, with 12 bases of the junction left unmatched. CDR3: CASRPGTARGYGYTF. The CDR3 bases are TGTGCCAGCAGACCGGGGACAGCCAGAGGGTATGGCTACACCTTC.

This clonotype occurred a few times. The rearrangement uses TRBV7-2 and TRBJ2-1; TRBD2 agrees at 12 bases. V was clipped by 2 bases and J by 5 bases; unmatched bases: 1. The CDR3 runs 15 residues. The V gene's germline CDR1 is SGHTA and CDR2 FQGNSA. The CDR3 sequence is CASSLLAGGNNEQFF. CDR3 nucleotides: TGTGCCAGCAGCTTACTAGCGGGAGGGAACAATGAGCAGTTCTTC.

This clonotype occurred many times. The chain recombines TRBV6-5 with TRBJ2-1; TRBD2 agrees at 9 bases. The CDR3 has 16 residues. Per germline, CDR1 MNHEY and CDR2 SVGAGI. Trimming removed 4 bases from V and 4 bases from J; junction bases left unmatched: 8. CDR3 in amino acids: CASSSPTSGTYNEQFF. CDR3 DNA: TGTGCCAGCAGTTCCCCGACTAGCGGAACTTACAATGAGCAGTTCTTC.

CDR3 sequence (DNA): TGTGCCAGCAGACAAAGCGGGATTGGAGGAGGTGAGCAGTTCTTC. This sequence encodes CASRQSGIGGGEQFF. This chain joins TRBV6-1 and TRBJ2-1, with 7 bases aligning to TRBD2. Germline V gives CDR1 MNHNS, CDR2 SASEGT. The CDR3 runs 15 residues. The junction had 14 bases not matched to a gene; V was cut back by 6 bases and J by 9 bases.

This clonotype was observed a handful of times. This chain links TRBV3-1 with TRBJ1-5; TRBD1 is a possible D gene (5 bases). This CDR3 is built from 15 residues. Germline CDR1 and CDR2: LGHDT and YNNKEL (reference sequence). Trimming removed 1 base from V and 6 bases from J, with 13 bases in between. CDR3 DNA sequence: TGTGCCAGCAGCCAAGTGTCAGGGAACGGTCAGCCCCAGCATTTT. It specifies CASSQVSGNGQPQHF.

A note on this clonotype: A much larger clone is a single base away; this may be a read error. V usage is TRBV5-1 and J usage is TRBJ2-2; 7 bases fit TRBD2. J was trimmed by 2 bases and V by 3 bases; bases with no gene match: 10. Germline V gives CDR1 SGHRS, CDR2 YFSETQ. The CDR3 is 17 amino acids. For the CDR3, the DNA is TGCGCCAGCAGCTCCGGGACTACCGGGATAAACACCGGGGAGCTGTTTTTT. Translating it yields CASSSGTTGINTGELFF.